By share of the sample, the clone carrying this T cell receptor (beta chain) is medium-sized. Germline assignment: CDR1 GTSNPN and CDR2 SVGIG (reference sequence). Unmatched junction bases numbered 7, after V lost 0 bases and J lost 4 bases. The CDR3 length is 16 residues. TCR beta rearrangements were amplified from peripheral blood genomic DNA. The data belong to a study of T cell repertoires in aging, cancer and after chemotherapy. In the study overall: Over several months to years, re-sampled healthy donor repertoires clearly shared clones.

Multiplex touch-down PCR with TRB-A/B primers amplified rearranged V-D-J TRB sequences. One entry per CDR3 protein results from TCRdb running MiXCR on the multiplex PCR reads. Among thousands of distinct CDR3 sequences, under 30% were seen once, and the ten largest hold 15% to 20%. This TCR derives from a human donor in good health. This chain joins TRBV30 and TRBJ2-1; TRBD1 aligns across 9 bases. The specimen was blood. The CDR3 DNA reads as TGTGCCTGGAGTGTACGGGGGGACAGGGTGTACAATGAGCAGTTCTTC. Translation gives CAWSVRGDRVYNEQFF. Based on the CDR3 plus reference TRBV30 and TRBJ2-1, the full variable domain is SQTIHQWPATLVQPVGSPLSLECTVEGTSNPNLYWYRQAAGRGLQLLFYSVGIGQISSEVPQNLSASRPQDRQFILSSKKLLLSDSGFYLCAWSVRGDRVYNEQFFGPGTRLTVL.